Each of the 9 T cell receptor beta chains below was sequenced from the same sample in a study of blood T cell repertoires in COVID-19. The table came from immunoSEQ multiplex PCR; TCRdb's copy has only in-frame clones and leaves some out. The table includes 130,000 or so clones, 88% detected once. The specimen was peripheral blood. The receptors come from a man in his 70s with active COVID-19.

The rearrangement uses TRBV7-2 and TRBJ1-2; 9 bases agree with TRBD1. CDR1 is SGHTA and CDR2 is FQGNSA in the germline V gene. J gave up 3 bases and V 6 bases, and 8 bases lay outside the gene matches. The CDR3 is 15 residues long. Here the CDR3 DNA reads TGTGCCAGCAGACCCGGGACAGGGAGGGACTATGGCTACACCTTC. Its protein is CASRPGTGRDYGYTF.

The chain links TRBV27 to TRBJ1-6, with D uncertain. The CDR3 is 15 amino acids. Looked up from germline, CDR1 is MNHEY and CDR2 is SMNVEV (reference sequence). Trimming removed 7 bases at V and 2 bases at J, with 12 bases between. CDR3 sequence (DNA): TGTGCCAGCACCCCCACAATCACCTATAATTCACCCCTCCACTTT. This encodes CASTPTITYNSPLHF.

This clone was recorded a few times. The chain recombines TRBV6-1 with TRBJ2-3; 10 positions match TRBD1. CDR1 is MNHNS, CDR2 SASEGT, per germline. The junction had 1 base not matched to a gene; V was cut back by 0 bases and J by 4 bases. The CDR3 runs 15 residues. CDR3 protein: CASSEAGTGADTQYF. DNA for the CDR3: TGTGCCAGCAGTGAAGCAGGGACAGGGGCAGATACGCAGTATTTT.

The V gene is TRBV19, the J gene TRBJ1-5, with D tentatively TRBD1 (5 bases). The V end lost 10 bases, the J end lost 4 bases, and 17 bases lay between the germline ends. This CDR3 is built from 14 residues. Germline CDR1 is LNHDA and CDR2 is SQIVND (reference sequence). The CDR3 reads CATQAGVTNQPQHF. Here the CDR3 DNA reads TGTGCCACCCAGGCGGGGGTCACTAATCAGCCCCAGCATTTT.

The rearrangement joins TRBV5-1 to TRBJ1-4; possible D gene TRBD1, 5 bases. CDR3 length: 14 amino acids. Germline-derived CDR1 and CDR2 are SGHRS and YFSETQ. Trimming took off 2 bases at V and 5 bases at J, with 10 bases between the two ends. This CDR3 is CASSFGTANEKLFF. CDR3 in DNA: TGCGCCAGCAGCTTCGGGACTGCGAATGAAAAACTGTTTTTT.

J is TRBJ2-7 and V is TRBV18; a possible D gene is TRBD2 (6 bases). Germline V gene sequence: CDR1 KGHSH, CDR2 LQKENI. The CDR3 runs 14 residues. The V and J ends lost 2 bases and 6 bases respectively, with 14 bases between them. CDR3 coding DNA: TGTGCCAGCTCACCATTCGACAGAGCGGGCGAGCAGTACTTC. Encoded protein: CASSPFDRAGEQYF. Supplemented by reference TRBV18 and TRBJ2-7, the full variable domain reads NAGVMQNPRHLVRRRGQEARLRCSPMKGHSHVYWYRQLPEEGLKFMVYLQKENIIDESGMPKERFSAEFPKEGPSILRIQQVVRGDSAAYFCASSPFDRAGEQYFGPGTRLTVT.

The V gene is TRBV7-2, the J gene TRBJ1-5, with 8 bases identical to TRBD1. J lost 2 bases, V lost 1 base, and 1 base had no gene match. Per germline, CDR1 SGHTA and CDR2 FQGNSA. There are 15 residues in the CDR3. The CDR3 coding sequence is TGTGCCAGCAGCTTAGAACAGGGGGGCAATCAGCCCCAGCATTTT. Its protein is CASSLEQGGNQPQHF.

This clone was picked up one time. CDR3: CASSLGEGYGYTF. The CDR3 DNA is TGTGCCAGCAGTTTAGGGGAGGGCTATGGCTACACCTTC. The rearrangement joins TRBV12-3 or TRBV12-4 to TRBJ1-2; no clear D gene. The CDR3 sequence is 13 residues long. V gave up 1 base and J gave up 4 bases, with 7 bases separating them.

In this sample, this clone turned up once. The chain employs TRBV30 and TRBJ1-4, with D perhaps matching TRBD1 (5 bases). The CDR3 extends over 14 amino acids. V lost 5 bases and J lost 8, with 18 bases in between. Germline V gene lookup returns CDR1 GTSNPN and CDR2 SVGIG (reference sequence). CDR3: CAWSLGGLGEKLFF. The CDR3 nucleotides read TGTGCCTGGTCCTTGGGGGGACTTGGGGAAAAACTGTTTTTT.